The entry below describes one T cell receptor (beta chain). V gave up 5 bases and J gave up 14 bases; unmatched junction bases: 11. The CDR3 runs 12 residues. Germline V gene lookup returns CDR1 SGHVS and CDR2 FQNEAQ. The entry originates in a study of T cells in Graves' hyperthyroidism and ophthalmopathy. Authors of the study amplified TCR beta CDR3 regions from RNA transcripts. Researchers ran a first-round RT-PCR on the TCR CDR3 using the HTBI primer set. TCRdb analysed the multiplex PCR reads with MiXCR anew, one entry per CDR3 protein. The sample lists a few hundred thousand distinct CDR3 sequences, more than 45% occurring once.

Sequenced material: peripheral blood or thyroid tissue (not recorded which). This clonotype was sampled from a woman aged 18-29 years with Graves' hyperthyroidism. The chain carries TRBV7-8 and TRBJ1-1, with TRBD1 identical over 7 bases. This CDR3 is CASSPHGQVQFF. For the CDR3, the DNA is TGTGCCAGCAGCCCACACGGACAGGTACAGTTCTTT. Full variable domain (missing parts from reference TRBV7-8 and TRBJ1-1): GAGVSQSPRYKVAKRGQDVALRCDPISGHVSLFWYQQALGQGPEFLTYFQNEAQLDKSGLPSDRFFAERPEGSVSTLKIQRTQQEDSAVYLCASSPHGQVQFFGQGTRLTVV.